The 9 T cell receptor beta chains reported below all come from one sample, sequenced in a study of T cell responses to AZD1222 COVID-19 vaccine. Sequenced by immunoSEQ multiplex PCR; TCRdb stores in-frame clones only, minus some. The profile shows approximately 180,000 clones, almost 90% of them singletons. The sample in question was peripheral blood, obtained on day 0 of AZD1222 vaccination. All receptors come from an adult in good health.

This sequence joins TRBV19 and TRBJ2-6; TRBD1 or TRBD2 may be the D gene (5 bases each). The CDR3 sequence is 15 residues long. V was pared by 7 bases and J by 2 bases, with 12 bases between. The germline V gene encodes CDR1 LNHDA and CDR2 SQIVND (reference sequence). CDR3 sequence reads: CASIGTEAGANVLTF. CDR3 DNA: TGTGCCAGTATTGGGACGGAGGCTGGGGCCAACGTCCTGACTTTC.

The V and J genes are TRBV2 and TRBJ2-3; the D call may be TRBD1 or TRBD2 (5 bases each). The CDR3 has 11 amino acids. Between the trimmed V and J ends, which lost 6 bases and 10 bases, there was a span of 11 bases. CDR1 and CDR2 (germline): SNHLY, FYNNEI. The CDR3 region is CASRGEAPQYF. The CDR3 DNA follows: TGTGCCAGCAGGGGGGAAGCCCCGCAGTATTTT.

V and J are TRBV5-5 and TRBJ1-2; no clear D gene. The ends were cut back, 0 bases at V and 10 bases at J, with 10 bases in the middle. The CDR3 has 12 amino acids. Per germline, CDR1 SGHKS and CDR2 YYEKEE (reference sequence). The CDR3 is CASSLGVGNYTF. The CDR3 DNA reads as TGTGCCAGCAGCTTGGGCGTGGGAAACTACACCTTC.

A single count supports this clone. The chain carries TRBV5-1 and TRBJ2-2; 8 nucleotides agree with TRBD1. The CDR3 is 15 residues long. The ends lost 0 bases at V and 5 bases at J; junction bases unmatched: 3. The germline V gene encodes CDR1 SGHRS and CDR2 YFSETQ. The CDR3 is CASSLVQGATGELFF. The CDR3, as DNA: TGCGCCAGCAGCTTGGTCCAGGGGGCGACCGGGGAGCTGTTTTTT.

This clone has just one count. The gene calls are TRBV6-6 and TRBJ1-5, with D hard to call. The CDR3 consists of 13 residues. The V and J ends lost 2 bases and 12 bases respectively, with 14 bases between them. CDR1 MNHNY and CDR2 SVGAGI come from the germline V gene (reference sequence). CDR3 loop: CASSYAPAGDQHF. The DNA for the CDR3 is TGTGCCAGCAGTTACGCGCCCGCCGGGGACCAGCATTTT.

This clone is a singleton in its sample. V is TRBV7-9 and J is TRBJ1-2, with D tentatively TRBD1 (5 bases). Looked up from germline, CDR1 is SEHNR and CDR2 is FQNEAQ (reference sequence). The CDR3 has 13 residues. Trimming cost V 2 bases and J 3 bases, with 7 bases left between them. The CDR3 reads CASSLRGDYGYTF. The CDR3, as DNA: TGTGCCAGCAGCTTACGGGGGGACTATGGCTACACCTTC.

J is TRBJ1-1 and V is TRBV21-1. TRBV21-1 is assigned pseudogene status. This CDR3 has 13 amino acids. The CDR3, as DNA: TGTGCCAGCAGCAAAGCCGAGGGACCAGAAGCTTTCTTT. It encodes CASSKAEGPEAFF.

This clone has just one count. In DNA form, the CDR3 reads TGTGCCAGTAGTATAGCTGGACGCTCAGTCGGATCCGTGGGCTATGGCTACACCTTC. Translation: CASSIAGRSVGSVGYGYTF. This chain connects TRBV19 to TRBJ1-2, with unresolved D. The CDR3 is 19 amino acids. CDR1 and CDR2 from the germline V gene are LNHDA and SQIVND (reference sequence). V lost 1 base, J lost 4 bases, and 25 bases lay in between.

J is TRBJ1-1 and V is TRBV27; no clear D. CDR1 MNHEY and CDR2 SMNVEV come from the germline V gene (reference sequence). The CDR3 has 15 residues. V lost 2 bases and J 0 bases, leaving 10 bases between the germline ends. CDR3 sequence: CASSLKGGLNTEAFF. The CDR3 DNA reads TGTGCCAGCAGTTTAAAAGGAGGGCTGAACACTGAAGCTTTCTTT.